This T cell receptor (beta chain) is from a study of shared clonotypes between healthy human individuals. TCRdb's table, derived via immunoSEQ multiplex PCR, lists solely in-frame clones and lacks some. The table has millions of clones, 90% to 95% seen once; the top ten hold 0.13%. V was shortened by 2 bases and J by 3 bases, with 22 bases between the two germline ends. The CDR3 runs to 17 residues. The germline CDR1 and CDR2 sequences are GTSNPN and SVGIG (reference sequence). V gene TRBV30 combines with J gene TRBJ2-5; a possible D gene is TRBD2 (6 bases). The clonotype comes from a man between 18 and 35 years old in good health. The specimen was naive CD4+ T cells sorted from blood. Subset noted: CD45RA+ positively selected. CDR3 protein: CAWSTRSWREGEETQYF. The CDR3, as DNA: TGTGCCTGGAGTACGCGGTCATGGAGGGAAGGAGAAGAGACCCAGTACTTC.